Following are 14 T cell receptor beta chains from one sample sequenced in a study of response to subunit inactivated influenza vaccine. A single record per CDR3 protein comes from TCRdb applying MiXCR to the RT-PCR reads. The repertoire includes hundreds of thousands of distinct CDR3 sequences, 7.5% to 8.5% of them detected once, and approximately 12% sits in the top ten. The specimen was PBMCs from blood, collected roughly 24 months after vaccination. The origin of the receptors is a man aged 50 to 69 who received an inactivated influenza vaccine.

This clonotype has at least ten counts. V and J are TRBV18 and TRBJ2-3; D may be TRBD1 (5 bases). Trimming left V 3 bases short and J 2 bases short, with 12 bases between. In germline, CDR1 is KGHSH, CDR2 LQKENI. The CDR3 spans 15 residues. The CDR3 DNA reads TGTGCCAGCTCACCCGACAGACTCCTCACAGATACGCAGTATTTT. This encodes CASSPDRLLTDTQYF.

V usage is TRBV4-2 and J usage is TRBJ2-7; perhaps TRBD2 as D (5 bases). The CDR3 covers 18 residues. CDR1 and CDR2 from the germline V gene are LGHNA and YNFKEQ. V lost 0 bases, J lost 3 bases, and 21 bases lay in between. CDR3 sequence reads: CASSQDRSTTELHYEQYF. CDR3 nucleotide sequence: TGTGCCAGCAGCCAAGATAGATCGACTACCGAATTACACTACGAGCAGTACTTC.

The V and J genes are TRBV20-1 and TRBJ2-1; no firm D call. Germline V lookup: CDR1 DFQATT, CDR2 SNEGSKA (reference sequence). Trimming took 0 bases from V and 6 from J, leaving 9 bases between them. The CDR3 is 13 residues long. The CDR3 DNA reads as TGCAGTGCTAGAGATCGTGAGCGCAATGAGCAGTTCTTC. This codes for CSARDRERNEQFF.

This clonotype was picked up a small number of times. The CDR3, as DNA: TGTGCCACCCAACCGGAACAGGGCATTTCCTACGAGCAGTACTTC. It codes for CATQPEQGISYEQYF. The rearrangement uses TRBV6-1 and TRBJ2-7; weak D call: TRBD1 (6 bases). Between the trimmed V and J ends, which lost 10 bases and 1 base, there was a span of 20 bases. The CDR3 has 15 amino acids. Germline CDR1 is MNHNS and CDR2 is SASEGT.

This clonotype has ten or more counts. CDR3 sequence reads: CSARDKEPQETQYF. The CDR3 DNA sequence: TGCAGTGCCCGGGACAAGGAACCCCAAGAGACCCAGTACTTC. The chain carries TRBV20-1 and TRBJ2-5; tentatively, D is TRBD1 (6 bases). Germline V CDR1 and CDR2: DFQATT, SNEGSKA (reference sequence). V lost 6 bases and J 1 base, leaving 15 bases between the germline ends. The length of the CDR3 is 14 residues.

In its sample, this clonotype was seen many times. The chain is built from TRBV7-9 and TRBJ2-7; no clear D. Trimming left V 4 bases short and J 5 bases short, with 6 bases between. CDR3 size: 11 residues. From germline, CDR1 is SEHNR and CDR2 FQNEAQ (reference sequence). CDR3 amino acids: CASSSEDEQYF. For the CDR3, the DNA is TGTGCCAGCAGCTCCGAGGACGAGCAGTACTTC.

This clonotype was recorded at least ten times. J is TRBJ2-1 and V is TRBV12-3 or TRBV12-4; 11 bases map to TRBD1. The ends lost 8 bases at V and 5 bases at J; junction bases unmatched: 8. This CDR3 is built from 15 residues. CDR3 region: CASRPPGQGDNEQFF. The DNA of the CDR3 is TGTGCCAGCCGACCCCCGGGACAGGGGGACAATGAGCAGTTCTTC.

This clonotype was seen only a few times. This chain links TRBV29-1 with TRBJ1-2; the match to TRBD1 covers 7 bases. Per the germline V gene, CDR1 is SQVTM and CDR2 is ANQGSEA. The CDR3 has 13 amino acids. V dropped 5 bases and J dropped 4; count of bases not matched to a gene: 7. The CDR3 nucleotides read TGCAGCGTTTCCCGACAGGGCGCCTATGGCTACACCTTC. This sequence encodes CSVSRQGAYGYTF.

The chain has TRBV4-3 and TRBJ2-1, with 7 bases fitting TRBD1. Germline V lookup: CDR1 LGHNA, CDR2 YSLEER. V lost 4 bases to trimming and J lost 2 bases; unmatched junction nucleotides: 5. This CDR3 is built from 15 residues. In nucleotides, the CDR3 is TGCGCCAGCAGCCGCGGCAGGGGGACCTACAATGAGCAGTTCTTC. This codes for CASSRGRGTYNEQFF.

This clonotype was found a few times. The rearrangement joins TRBV11-1 to TRBJ2-1; 7 bases map to TRBD2. V trimming: 3 bases; J trimming: 7 bases; junction bases outside the gene matches: 15. The CDR3 covers 17 residues. Germline CDR1 SGHAT, CDR2 FQDESV (reference sequence). The CDR3 DNA follows: TGTGCCAGCAGCTTCCCCAGAGGGGCGGGAGCTAGTAATGAGCAGTTCTTC. It is translated as CASSFPRGAGASNEQFF.

This clonotype was seen a handful of times. J is TRBJ2-7 and V is TRBV12-3 or TRBV12-4, with unresolved D. V was cut by 0 bases and J by 4 bases, with 4 bases left in between. The CDR3 totals 12 residues. The CDR3 nucleotides are TGTGCCAGCAGTTTAGCAATTTACGAGCAGTACTTC. Protein: CASSLAIYEQYF.

Many counts were recorded for this clonotype. The chain uses TRBV3-1 and TRBJ1-2; D gene ambiguous. The CDR3 runs 12 residues. Trimming took off 2 bases at V and 7 bases at J, with 8 bases between the two ends. Germline V gives CDR1 LGHDT, CDR2 YNNKEL (reference sequence). This chain's CDR3 is CASSQMEAGYTF. For the CDR3, the DNA is TGTGCCAGCAGCCAAATGGAGGCTGGCTACACCTTC.

V usage is TRBV20-1 and J usage is TRBJ2-7, with TRBD2 identical over 10 bases. CDR1 DFQATT and CDR2 SNEGSKA come from the germline V gene (reference sequence). The CDR3 is made up of 15 amino acids. Trimming cost V 6 bases and J 9 bases; bases outside gene matches: 17. The CDR3 loop reads CSAEAGGTRYEWQYF. The CDR3 DNA is TGCAGTGCCGAAGCGGGAGGGACTAGATACGAGTGGCAGTACTTC.

This clonotype was found a few times. CDR3: CSAYPWTGRRTRANRDTQYF. The CDR3, as DNA: TGCAGTGCTTACCCCTGGACAGGGCGACGTACCAGGGCGAACCGGGATACGCAGTATTTT. The V call is TRBV20-1, the J call TRBJ2-3, with 8 bases lining up with TRBD1. The trim removed 5 bases at V and 6 bases at J, leaving 28 bases unmatched. This CDR3 comprises 20 residues. The germline V gene has CDR1 DFQATT and CDR2 SNEGSKA (reference sequence).